This T cell receptor (beta chain) was profiled in a study of early T cells in non-severe SARS-CoV-2 infection. Across the study: Unpaired chains resulted from sequencing bulk RNA of unsorted whole blood.

A word on this clonotype: What it recognizes is unknown.

Whole-study results and caveats: VDJdb-based matching was biased toward anti-spike CD8 responses and missed private and CD4 specificities.

The TCR library protocol was used to attach unique molecular identifiers. These identifiers were attached to individual cDNA molecules. TCRdb used MiXCR to reprocess the 5' RACE reads, holding one entry per CDR3 protein. Of tens of thousands of distinct CDR3 sequences listed, roughly 8.8% are singletons. Germline V gives CDR1 MNHNY, CDR2 SVGAGI (reference sequence). Trimming pared 0 bases from V and 0 bases from J, leaving 7 bases between. This CDR3 comprises 15 residues. This sequence joins TRBV6-6 and TRBJ2-3; D possibly corresponds to TRBD2 (5 bases). The source of this sequence is an adult who was a healthcare worker with PCR-confirmed SARS-CoV-2 infection or an uninfected control (not recorded which). The material sequenced was whole blood. The CDR3, as DNA: TGTGCCAGCAGTTACTCGGCGGGTAGCACAGATACGCAGTATTTT. Amino acid sequence: CASSYSAGSTDTQYF.